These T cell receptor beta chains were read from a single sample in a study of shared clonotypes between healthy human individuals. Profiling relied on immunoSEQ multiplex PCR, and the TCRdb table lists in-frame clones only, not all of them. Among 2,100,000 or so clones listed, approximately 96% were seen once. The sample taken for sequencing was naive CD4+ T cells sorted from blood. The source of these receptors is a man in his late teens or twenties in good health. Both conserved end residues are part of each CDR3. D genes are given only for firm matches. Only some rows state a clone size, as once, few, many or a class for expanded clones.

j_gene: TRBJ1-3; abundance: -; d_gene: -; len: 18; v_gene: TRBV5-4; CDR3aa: CASSLDRGPGGSGNTIYF; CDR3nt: TGTGCCAGCAGCTTGGATCGGGGCCCGGGGGGCTCTGGAAACACCATATATTTT
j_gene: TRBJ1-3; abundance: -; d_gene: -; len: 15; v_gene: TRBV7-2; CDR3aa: CASSLDRVEGNTIYF; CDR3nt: TGTGCCAGCAGCTTAGACAGGGTTGAGGGAAACACCATATATTTT
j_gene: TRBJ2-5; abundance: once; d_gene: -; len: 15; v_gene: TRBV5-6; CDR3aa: CASSLVTTNQETQYF; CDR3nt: TGTGCCAGCAGCTTGGTGACTACCAACCAAGAGACCCAGTACTTC
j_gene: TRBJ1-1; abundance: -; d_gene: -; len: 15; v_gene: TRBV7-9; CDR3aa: CASSTSVQGIAEAFF; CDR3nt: TGTGCCAGCAGCACGTCGGTGCAGGGGATCGCTGAAGCTTTCTTT
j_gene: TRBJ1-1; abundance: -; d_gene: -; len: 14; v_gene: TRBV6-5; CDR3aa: CASSYHAGNSEAFF; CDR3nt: TGTGCCAGCAGTTACCATGCGGGGAACTCTGAAGCTTTCTTT
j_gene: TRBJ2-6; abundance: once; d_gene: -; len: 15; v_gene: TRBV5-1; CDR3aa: CASSEAASGANVLTF; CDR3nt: TGCGCCAGCAGCGAGGCGGCCTCTGGGGCCAACGTCCTGACTTTC
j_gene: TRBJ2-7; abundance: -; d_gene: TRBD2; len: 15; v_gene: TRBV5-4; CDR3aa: CASSRGLAGNYEQYF; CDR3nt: TGTGCCAGCAGTCGCGGACTAGCGGGAAACTACGAGCAGTACTTC
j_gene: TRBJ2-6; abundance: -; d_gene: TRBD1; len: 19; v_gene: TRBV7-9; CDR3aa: CASSLGQGSPSSGANVLTF; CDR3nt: TGTGCCAGCAGCTTAGGACAGGGGTCACCTAGCTCTGGGGCCAACGTCCTGACTTTC
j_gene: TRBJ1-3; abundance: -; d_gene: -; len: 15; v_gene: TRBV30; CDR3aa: CAWSVVSGAGNTIYF; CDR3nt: TGTGCCTGGAGTGTAGTGTCAGGGGCTGGAAACACCATATATTTT
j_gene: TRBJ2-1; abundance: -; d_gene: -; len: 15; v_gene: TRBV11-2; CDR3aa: CASSLSSSSYNEQFF; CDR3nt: TGTGCCAGCAGCTTATCCTCAAGCTCCTACAATGAGCAGTTCTTC
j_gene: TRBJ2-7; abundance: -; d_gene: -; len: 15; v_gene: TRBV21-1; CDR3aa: CASSGSSGSSYEQYF; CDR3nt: TGTGCCAGCAGCGGATCTAGCGGAAGCTCCTACGAGCAGTACTTC
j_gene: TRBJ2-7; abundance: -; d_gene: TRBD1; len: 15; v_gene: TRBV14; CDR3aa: CASSRWTGGSYEQYF; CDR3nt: TGTGCCAGCAGCCGATGGACAGGGGGATCCTACGAGCAGTACTTC
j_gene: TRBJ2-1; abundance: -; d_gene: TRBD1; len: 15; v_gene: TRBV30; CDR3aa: CAWSSTGVKGDEQFF; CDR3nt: TGTGCCTGGAGTTCTACAGGGGTCAAAGGAGATGAGCAGTTCTTC
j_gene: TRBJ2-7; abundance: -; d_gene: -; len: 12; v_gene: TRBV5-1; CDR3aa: CASSLLQGVLYF; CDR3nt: TGCGCCAGCAGCCTATTACAGGGAGTACTGTACTTC
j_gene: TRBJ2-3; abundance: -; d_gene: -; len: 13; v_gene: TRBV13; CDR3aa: CASSHTKAFAQYF; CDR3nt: TGTGCCAGCAGCCACACCAAAGCCTTTGCGCAGTATTTT
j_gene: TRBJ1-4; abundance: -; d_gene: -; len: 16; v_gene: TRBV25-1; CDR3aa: CASSAPGESTNEKLFF; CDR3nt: TGTGCCAGCAGTGCCCCTGGGGAATCGACTAATGAAAAACTGTTTTTT
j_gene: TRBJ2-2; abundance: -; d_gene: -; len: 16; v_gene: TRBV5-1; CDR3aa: CASSSLAGGNTGELFF; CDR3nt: TGCGCCAGCAGCAGCCTCGCGGGTGGGAACACCGGGGAGCTGTTTTTT
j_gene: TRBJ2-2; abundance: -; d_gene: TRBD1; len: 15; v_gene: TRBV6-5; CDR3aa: CASSGTGLGTGELFF; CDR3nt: TGTGCCAGTAGTGGGACAGGGTTGGGCACCGGGGAGCTGTTTTTT
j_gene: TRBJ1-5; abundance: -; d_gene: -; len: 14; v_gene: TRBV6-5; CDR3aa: CASSYQRTDQPQHF; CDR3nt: TGTGCCAGCAGTTACCAGAGGACAGATCAGCCCCAGCATTTT
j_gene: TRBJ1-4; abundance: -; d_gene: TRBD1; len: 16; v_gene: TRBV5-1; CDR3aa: CASSLGGQPSNEKLFF; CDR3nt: TGCGCCAGCAGCTTGGGGGGACAGCCCTCGAATGAAAAACTGTTTTTT
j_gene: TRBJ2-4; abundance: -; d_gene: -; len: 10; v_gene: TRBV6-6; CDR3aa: CASSSRQRGF; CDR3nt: TGTGCCAGCAGTTCCCGTCAAAGAGGCTTC
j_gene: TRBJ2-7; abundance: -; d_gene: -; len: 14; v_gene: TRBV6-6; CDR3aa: CASSSRGRGYEQYF; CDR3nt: TGTGCCAGCAGTTCTAGGGGGAGGGGGTACGAGCAGTACTTC
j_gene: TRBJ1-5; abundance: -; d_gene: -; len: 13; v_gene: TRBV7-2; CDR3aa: CASSLDVGQPQHF; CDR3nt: TGTGCCAGCAGCTTAGACGTTGGTCAGCCCCAGCATTTT
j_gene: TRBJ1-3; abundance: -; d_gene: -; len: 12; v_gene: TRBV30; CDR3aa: CAWTDSGNTIYF; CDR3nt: TGTGCCTGGACGGACTCTGGAAACACCATATATTTT
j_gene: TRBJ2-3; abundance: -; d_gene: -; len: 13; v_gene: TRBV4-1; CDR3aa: CASSPGPIDTQYF; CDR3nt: TGCGCCAGCAGCCCTGGCCCAATAGATACGCAGTATTTT
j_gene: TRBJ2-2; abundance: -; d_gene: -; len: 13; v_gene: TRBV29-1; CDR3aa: CSVRRASTGELFF; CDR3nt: TGCAGCGTTAGGAGAGCGAGCACCGGGGAGCTGTTTTTT
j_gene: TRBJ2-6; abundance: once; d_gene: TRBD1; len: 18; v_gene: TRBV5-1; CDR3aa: CASSSTTGGDSGANVLTF; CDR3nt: TGCGCCAGCAGTTCCACCACAGGGGGCGATTCTGGGGCCAACGTCCTGACTTTC
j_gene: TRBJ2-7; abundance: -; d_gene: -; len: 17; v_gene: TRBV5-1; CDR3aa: CASSLVGGESPPYEQYF; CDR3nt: TGCGCCAGCAGCTTGGTCGGCGGGGAGTCTCCCCCCTACGAGCAGTACTTC
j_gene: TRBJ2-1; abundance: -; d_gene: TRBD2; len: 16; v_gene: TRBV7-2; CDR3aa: CASSPPGGSSYNEQFF; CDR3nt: TGTGCCAGCAGCCCTCCCGGCGGGAGCTCCTACAATGAGCAGTTCTTC
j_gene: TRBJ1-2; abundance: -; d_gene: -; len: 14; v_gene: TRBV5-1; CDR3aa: CASSLDGQPYGYTF; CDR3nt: TGCGCCAGCAGCTTGGACGGGCAGCCCTATGGCTACACCTTC
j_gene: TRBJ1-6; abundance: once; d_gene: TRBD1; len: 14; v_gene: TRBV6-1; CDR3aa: CATSTDRGRSPLHF; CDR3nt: TGTGCCACCTCCACCGACAGGGGACGATCACCCCTCCACTTT
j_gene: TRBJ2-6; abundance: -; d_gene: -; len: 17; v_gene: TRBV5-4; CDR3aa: CASSLDPTGSGANVLTF; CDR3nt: TGTGCCAGCAGCTTGGACCCAACAGGGTCTGGGGCCAACGTCCTGACTTTC
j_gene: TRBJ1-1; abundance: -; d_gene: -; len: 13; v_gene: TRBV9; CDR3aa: CASSVVPNTEAFF; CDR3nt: TGTGCCAGCAGCGTAGTCCCCAACACTGAAGCTTTCTTT
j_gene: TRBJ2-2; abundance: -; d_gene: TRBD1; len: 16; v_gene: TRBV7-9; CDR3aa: CASSTPGTGPTGELFF; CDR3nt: TGTGCCAGCAGCACGCCCGGGACAGGGCCCACCGGGGAGCTGTTTTTT
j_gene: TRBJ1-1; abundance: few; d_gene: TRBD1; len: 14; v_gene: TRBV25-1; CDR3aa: CASSEQGGGTEAFF; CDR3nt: TGTGCCAGCAGTGAGCAAGGGGGCGGGACTGAAGCTTTCTTT
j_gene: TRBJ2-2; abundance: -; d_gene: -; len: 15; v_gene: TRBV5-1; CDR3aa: CASSSQGHYTGELFF; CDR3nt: TGCGCCAGCAGCTCTCAGGGGCACTACACCGGGGAGCTGTTTTTT
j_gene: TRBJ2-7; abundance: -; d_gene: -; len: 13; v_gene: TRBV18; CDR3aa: CASSPRDEGEQYF; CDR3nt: TGTGCCAGCTCACCAAGAGACGAGGGCGAGCAGTACTTC
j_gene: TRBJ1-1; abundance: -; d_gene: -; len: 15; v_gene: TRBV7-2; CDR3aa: CASSLLVGRNTEAFF; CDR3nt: TGTGCCAGCAGCTTATTAGTAGGTAGGAACACTGAAGCTTTCTTT
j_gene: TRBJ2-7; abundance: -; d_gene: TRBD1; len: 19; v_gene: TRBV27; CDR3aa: CASRRPDRDRDPYSHEQYF; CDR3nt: TGTGCCAGCAGGCGCCCAGACCGGGACAGGGACCCCTATTCACACGAGCAGTACTTC
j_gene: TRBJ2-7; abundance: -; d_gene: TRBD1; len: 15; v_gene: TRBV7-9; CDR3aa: CASSPRDRGPYEQYF; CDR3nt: TGTGCCAGCAGCCCCCGGGACAGAGGACCCTACGAGCAGTACTTC
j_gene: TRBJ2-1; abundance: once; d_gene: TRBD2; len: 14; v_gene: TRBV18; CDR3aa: CASSQAGGSNEQFF; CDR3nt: TGTGCCAGCTCTCAAGCGGGGGGGAGCAATGAGCAGTTCTTC
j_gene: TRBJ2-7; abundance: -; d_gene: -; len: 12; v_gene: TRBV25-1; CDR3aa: CASLGDSYEQYF; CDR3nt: TGTGCCAGCCTGGGGGACTCCTACGAGCAGTACTTC
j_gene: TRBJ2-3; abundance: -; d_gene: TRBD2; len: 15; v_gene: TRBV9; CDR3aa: CASSVLAGGEDTQYF; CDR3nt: TGTGCCAGCAGCGTACTAGCGGGAGGGGAAGATACGCAGTATTTT
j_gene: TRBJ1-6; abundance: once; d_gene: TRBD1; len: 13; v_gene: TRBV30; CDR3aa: CAWIGQGNSPLHF; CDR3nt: TGTGCCTGGATTGGACAGGGGAATTCACCCCTCCACTTT
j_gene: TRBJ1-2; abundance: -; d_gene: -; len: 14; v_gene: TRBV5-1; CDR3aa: CASSSPRSSYGYTF; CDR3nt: TGCGCCAGCAGCTCTCCGAGGTCTTCCTATGGCTACACCTTC
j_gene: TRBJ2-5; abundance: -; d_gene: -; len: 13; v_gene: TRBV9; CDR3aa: CASSQGGQETQYF; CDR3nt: TGTGCCAGCAGCCAGGGGGGTCAAGAGACCCAGTACTTC
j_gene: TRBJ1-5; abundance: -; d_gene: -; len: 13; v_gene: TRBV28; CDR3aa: CASSVSLGQPQHF; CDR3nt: TGTGCCAGCAGTGTATCCCTTGGGCAGCCCCAGCATTTT
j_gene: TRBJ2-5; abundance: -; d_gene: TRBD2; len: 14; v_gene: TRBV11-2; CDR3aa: CASSFAGGAETQYF; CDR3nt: TGTGCCAGCAGCTTCGCCGGGGGGGCGGAGACCCAGTACTTC
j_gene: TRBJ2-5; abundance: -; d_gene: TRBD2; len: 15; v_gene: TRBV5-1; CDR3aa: CASSLAFAGGETQYF; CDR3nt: TGCGCCAGCAGCTTGGCCTTCGCGGGGGGAGAGACCCAGTACTTC
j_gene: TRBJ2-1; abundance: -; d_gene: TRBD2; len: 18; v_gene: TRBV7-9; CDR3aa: CASSRKGLAGGYYNEQFF; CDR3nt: TGTGCCAGCAGCCGAAAAGGACTAGCGGGAGGGTACTACAATGAGCAGTTCTTC
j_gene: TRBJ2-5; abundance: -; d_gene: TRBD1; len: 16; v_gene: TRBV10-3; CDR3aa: CATKDRGPVHQETQYF; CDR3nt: TGTGCCACGAAGGACAGGGGCCCGGTTCATCAAGAGACCCAGTACTTC
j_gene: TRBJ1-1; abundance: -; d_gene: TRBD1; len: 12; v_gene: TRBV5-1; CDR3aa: CASSQGGGEAFF; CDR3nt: TGCGCCAGCAGCCAGGGGGGTGGTGAAGCTTTCTTT